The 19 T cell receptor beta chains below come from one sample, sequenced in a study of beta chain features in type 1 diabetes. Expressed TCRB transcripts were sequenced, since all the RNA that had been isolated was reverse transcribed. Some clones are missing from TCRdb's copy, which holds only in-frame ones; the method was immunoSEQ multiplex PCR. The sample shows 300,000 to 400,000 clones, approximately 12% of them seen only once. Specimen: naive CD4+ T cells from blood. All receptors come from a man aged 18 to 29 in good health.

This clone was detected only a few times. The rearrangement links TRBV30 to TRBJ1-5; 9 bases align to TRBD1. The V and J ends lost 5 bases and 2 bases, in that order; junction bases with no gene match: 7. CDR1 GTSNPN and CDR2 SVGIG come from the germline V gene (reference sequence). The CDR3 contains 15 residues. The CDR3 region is CAWQDRGRGNQPQHF. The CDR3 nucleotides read TGTGCCTGGCAGGACAGGGGACGAGGCAATCAGCCCCAGCATTTT.

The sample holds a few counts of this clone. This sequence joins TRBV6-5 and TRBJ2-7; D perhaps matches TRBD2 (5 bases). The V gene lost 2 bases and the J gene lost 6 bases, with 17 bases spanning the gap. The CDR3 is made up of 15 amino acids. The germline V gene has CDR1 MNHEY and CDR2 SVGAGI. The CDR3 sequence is CASSYSYLSGGEQYF. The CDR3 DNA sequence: TGTGCCAGCAGTTACAGTTATTTATCAGGAGGCGAGCAGTACTTC.

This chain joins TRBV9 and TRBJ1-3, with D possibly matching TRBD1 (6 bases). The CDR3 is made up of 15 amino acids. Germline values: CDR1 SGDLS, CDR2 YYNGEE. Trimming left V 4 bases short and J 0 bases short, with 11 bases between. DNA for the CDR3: TGTGCCAGCAGCCCGGGACACAACTCTGGAAACACCATATATTTT. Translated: CASSPGHNSGNTIYF.

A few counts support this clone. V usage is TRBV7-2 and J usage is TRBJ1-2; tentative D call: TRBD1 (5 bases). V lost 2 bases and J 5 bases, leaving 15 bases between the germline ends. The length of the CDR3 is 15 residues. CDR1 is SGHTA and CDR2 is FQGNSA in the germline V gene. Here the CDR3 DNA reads TGTGCCAGCAGCTTAACTTGGACAAAGGGGTATGGCTACACCTTC. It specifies CASSLTWTKGYGYTF. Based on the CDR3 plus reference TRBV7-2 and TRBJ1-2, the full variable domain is GAGVSQSPSNKVTEKGKDVELRCDPISGHTALYWYRQSLGQGLEFLIYFQGNSAPDKSGLPSDRFSAERTGGSVSTLTIQRTQQEDSAVYLCASSLTWTKGYGYTFGSGTRLTVV.

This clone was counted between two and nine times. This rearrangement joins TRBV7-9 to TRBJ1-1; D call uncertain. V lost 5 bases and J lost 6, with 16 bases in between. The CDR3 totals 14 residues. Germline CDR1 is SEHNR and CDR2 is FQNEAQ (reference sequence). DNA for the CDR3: TGTGCCAGCAGCACGGGAAATTTAGCTTCTGAAGCTTTCTTT. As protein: CASSTGNLASEAFF.

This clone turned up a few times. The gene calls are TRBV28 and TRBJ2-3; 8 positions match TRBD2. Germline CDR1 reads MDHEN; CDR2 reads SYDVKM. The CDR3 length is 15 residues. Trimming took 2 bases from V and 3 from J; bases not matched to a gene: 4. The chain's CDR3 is CASSLRGRWTDTQYF. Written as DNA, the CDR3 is TGTGCCAGCAGTTTACGCGGGAGGTGGACAGATACGCAGTATTTT.

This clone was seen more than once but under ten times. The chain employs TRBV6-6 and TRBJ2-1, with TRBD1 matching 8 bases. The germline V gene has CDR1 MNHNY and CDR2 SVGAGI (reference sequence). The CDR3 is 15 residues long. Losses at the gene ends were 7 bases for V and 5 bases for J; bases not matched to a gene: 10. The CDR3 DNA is TGTGCCAGCACTTTCGTAGGACAGGGTAACAATGAGCAGTTCTTC. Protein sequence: CASTFVGQGNNEQFF.

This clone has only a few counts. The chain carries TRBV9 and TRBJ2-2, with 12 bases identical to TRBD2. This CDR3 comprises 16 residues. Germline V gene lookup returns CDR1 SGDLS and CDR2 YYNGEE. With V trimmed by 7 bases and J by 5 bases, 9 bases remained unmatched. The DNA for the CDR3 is TGTGCCAGCTCCTCGACTAGCGGGAGTGTGACCGGGGAGCTGTTTTTT. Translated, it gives CASSSTSGSVTGELFF.

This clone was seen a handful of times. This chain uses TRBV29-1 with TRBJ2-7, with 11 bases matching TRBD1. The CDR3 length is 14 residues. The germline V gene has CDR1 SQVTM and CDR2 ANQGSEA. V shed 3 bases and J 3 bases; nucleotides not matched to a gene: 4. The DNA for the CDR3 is TGCAGCGTTGAGGGGGGACAGGGGGACTACGAGCAGTACTTC. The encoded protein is CSVEGGQGDYEQYF.

CDR3 in amino acids: CASSPQGAYNSPLHF. The CDR3 region has the DNA TGTGCCAGCAGCCCCCAGGGTGCCTATAATTCACCCCTCCACTTT. V is TRBV4-2 and J is TRBJ1-6; D is perhaps TRBD1 (5 bases). The germline gives CDR1 LGHNA, CDR2 YNFKEQ. V lost 4 bases, J lost 2 bases, and 9 bases lay in between. The CDR3 loop spans 15 amino acids.

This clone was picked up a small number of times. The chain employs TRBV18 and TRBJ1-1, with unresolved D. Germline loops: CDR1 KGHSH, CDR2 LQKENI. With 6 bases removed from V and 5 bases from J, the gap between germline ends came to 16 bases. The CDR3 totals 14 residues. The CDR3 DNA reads TGTGCCAGCTCCAGCCGAGGGTTCGGGACTGAAGCTTTCTTT. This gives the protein CASSSRGFGTEAFF.

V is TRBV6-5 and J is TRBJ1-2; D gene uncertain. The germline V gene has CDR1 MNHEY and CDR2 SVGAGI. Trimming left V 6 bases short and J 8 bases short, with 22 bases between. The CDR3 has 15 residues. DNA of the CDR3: TGTGCCAGCAGGCACGCCGGGCCGCAGCGGATCGGCTACACCTTC. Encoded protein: CASRHAGPQRIGYTF.

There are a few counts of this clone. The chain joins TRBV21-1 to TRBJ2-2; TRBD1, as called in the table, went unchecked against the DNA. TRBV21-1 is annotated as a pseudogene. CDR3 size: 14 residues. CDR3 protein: CASRPRWDTGELFF. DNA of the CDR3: TGTGCCAGCAGGCCCAGGTGGGACACCGGGGAGCTGTTTTTT.

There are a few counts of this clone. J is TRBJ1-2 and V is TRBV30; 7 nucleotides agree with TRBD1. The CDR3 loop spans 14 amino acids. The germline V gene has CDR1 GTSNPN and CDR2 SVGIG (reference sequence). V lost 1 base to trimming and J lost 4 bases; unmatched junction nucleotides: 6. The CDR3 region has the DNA TGTGCCTGGAGTGGGAACAGGGGATCCTATGGCTACACCTTC. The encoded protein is CAWSGNRGSYGYTF.

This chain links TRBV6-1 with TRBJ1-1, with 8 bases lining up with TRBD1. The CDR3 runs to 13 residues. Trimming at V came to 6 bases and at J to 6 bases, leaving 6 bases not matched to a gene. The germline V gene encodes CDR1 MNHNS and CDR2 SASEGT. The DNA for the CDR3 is TGTGCCAGCAGGCAGGGGGCGAGGGCTGAAGCTTTCTTT. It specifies CASRQGARAEAFF.

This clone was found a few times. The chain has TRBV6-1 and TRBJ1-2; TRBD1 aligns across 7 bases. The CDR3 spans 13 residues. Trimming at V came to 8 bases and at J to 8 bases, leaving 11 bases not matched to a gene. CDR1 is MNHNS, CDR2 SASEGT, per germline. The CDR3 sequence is CASSAEGARGYTF. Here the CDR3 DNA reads TGTGCCAGCTCAGCGGAGGGGGCTAGGGGCTACACCTTC.

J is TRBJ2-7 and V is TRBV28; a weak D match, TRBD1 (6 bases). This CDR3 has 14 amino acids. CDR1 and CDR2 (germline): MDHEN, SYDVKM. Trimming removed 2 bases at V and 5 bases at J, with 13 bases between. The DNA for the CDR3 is TGTGCCAGCAGTTTACGGCTACAGGGAAACGAGCAGTACTTC. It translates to CASSLRLQGNEQYF.

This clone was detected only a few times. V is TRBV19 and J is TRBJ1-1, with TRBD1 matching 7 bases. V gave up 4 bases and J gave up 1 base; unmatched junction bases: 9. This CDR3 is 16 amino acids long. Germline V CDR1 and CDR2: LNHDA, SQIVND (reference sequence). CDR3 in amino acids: CASSKGQRRENTEAFF. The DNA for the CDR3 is TGTGCCAGTAGTAAGGGACAGCGACGGGAGAACACTGAAGCTTTCTTT. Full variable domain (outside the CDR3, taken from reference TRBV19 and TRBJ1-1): DGGITQSPKYLFRKEGQNVTLSCEQNLNHDAMYWYRQDPGQGLRLIYYSQIVNDFQKGDIAEGYSVSREKKESFPLTVTSAQKNPTAFYLCASSKGQRRENTEAFFGQGTRLTVV.

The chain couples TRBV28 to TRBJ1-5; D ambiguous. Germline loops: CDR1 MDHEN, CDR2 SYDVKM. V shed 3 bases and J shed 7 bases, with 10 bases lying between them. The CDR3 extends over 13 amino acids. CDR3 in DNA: TGTGCCAGCAGTTTGGGTACGCGGCAGCCCCAGCATTTT. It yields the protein CASSLGTRQPQHF.